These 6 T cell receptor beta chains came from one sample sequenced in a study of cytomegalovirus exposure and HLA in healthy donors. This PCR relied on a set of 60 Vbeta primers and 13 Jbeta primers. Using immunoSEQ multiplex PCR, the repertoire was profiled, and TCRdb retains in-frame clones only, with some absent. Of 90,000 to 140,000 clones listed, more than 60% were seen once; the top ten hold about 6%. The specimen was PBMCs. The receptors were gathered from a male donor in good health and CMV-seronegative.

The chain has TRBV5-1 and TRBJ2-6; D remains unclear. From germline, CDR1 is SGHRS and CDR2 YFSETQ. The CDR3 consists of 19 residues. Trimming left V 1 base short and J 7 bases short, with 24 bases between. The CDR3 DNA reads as TGCGCCAGCAGCTTGTACTCTGGGTTTCCCCGGCGGCATGCCAACGTCCTGACTTTC. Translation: CASSLYSGFPRRHANVLTF.

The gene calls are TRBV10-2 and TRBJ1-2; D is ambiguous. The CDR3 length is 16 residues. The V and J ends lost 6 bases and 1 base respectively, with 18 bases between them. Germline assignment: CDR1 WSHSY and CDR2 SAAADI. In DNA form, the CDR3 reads TGCGCCAGCAGCCCCCCCCGGCAGACTTATAACTATGGCTACACCTTC. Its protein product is CASSPPRQTYNYGYTF.

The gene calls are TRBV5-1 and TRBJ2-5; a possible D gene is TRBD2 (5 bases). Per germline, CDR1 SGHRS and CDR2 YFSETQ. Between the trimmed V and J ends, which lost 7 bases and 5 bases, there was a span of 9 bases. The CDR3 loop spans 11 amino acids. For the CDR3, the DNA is TGCGCCAGCGACGGCGGGGAGACCCAGTACTTC. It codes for CASDGGETQYF.

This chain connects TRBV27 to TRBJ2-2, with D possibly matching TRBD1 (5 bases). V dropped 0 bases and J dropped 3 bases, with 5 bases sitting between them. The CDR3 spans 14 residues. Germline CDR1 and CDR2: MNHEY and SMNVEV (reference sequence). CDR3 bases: TGTGCCAGCAGTTTATCGGGGCACACCGGGGAGCTGTTTTTT. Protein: CASSLSGHTGELFF.

The CDR3 nucleotides are TGTGCCAGCCGACAGGTCAATGAAAAACTGTTTTTT. Translating it yields CASRQVNEKLFF. V and J are TRBV28 and TRBJ1-4; D might be TRBD1 (6 bases). The length of the CDR3 is 12 residues. Germline V gene data show CDR1 as MDHEN and CDR2 as SYDVKM. The V and J ends lost 8 bases and 5 bases respectively, with 9 bases between them.

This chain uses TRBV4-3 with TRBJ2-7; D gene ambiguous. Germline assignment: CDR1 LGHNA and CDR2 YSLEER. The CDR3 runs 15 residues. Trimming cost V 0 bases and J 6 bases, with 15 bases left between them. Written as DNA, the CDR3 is TGCGCCAGCAGCCAAGATCGCGTGGCAGGCCGCGAGCAGTACTTC. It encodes CASSQDRVAGREQYF.